These 15 T cell receptor beta chains were all obtained from the same sample, sequenced in a study of T cells after yellow fever vaccination. TCRdb reprocessed the 5' RACE reads with MiXCR, giving one entry per CDR3 protein. The repertoire has about 430,000 distinct CDR3 sequences, over 15% of them found once; the top ten carry over 15%. Source: PBMCs, taken before the yellow fever booster vaccination. The receptors stem from a man between 18 and 35 years old who received the YFV17D yellow fever vaccine.

The chain uses TRBV6-2 or TRBV6-3 and TRBJ2-1; TRBD2 aligns across 9 bases. J gave up 5 bases and V 2 bases, and 1 base lay outside the gene matches. The CDR3 loop spans 14 amino acids. The germline V gene encodes CDR1 MNHEY and CDR2 SVGEGT. The CDR3 spells CASSYAGGNNEQFF. The CDR3 nucleotides read TGTGCCAGCAGTTACGCGGGGGGGAACAATGAGCAGTTCTTC.

The CDR3 DNA reads as TGTGCCAGCAGCCGGGGACAGTTATACACTGAAGCTTTCTTT. Encoded protein: CASSRGQLYTEAFF. The J gene is TRBJ1-1, the V gene TRBV27; 7 bases fit TRBD1. After removal of 6 bases from V and 3 bases from J, the junction contained 7 bases not matched to a gene. CDR3 length: 14 residues. The germline CDR1 and CDR2 sequences are MNHEY and SMNVEV (reference sequence).

The rearrangement joins TRBV6-5 to TRBJ2-5, with TRBD1 as a possible D gene (5 bases). The ends were cut back, 5 bases at V and 7 bases at J, with 14 bases in the middle. This CDR3 is built from 13 residues. The germline CDR1 and CDR2 sequences are MNHEY and SVGAGI. The CDR3 bases are TGTGCCAGCAGTCAGGGAAGGGTCGCGACCCAGTACTTC. It yields the protein CASSQGRVATQYF.

The V call is TRBV6-5, the J call TRBJ1-4; D unclear. Germline loops: CDR1 MNHEY, CDR2 SVGAGI. Trimming shortened V by 6 bases and J by 5 bases, and 16 bases separated the two germline ends. This CDR3 is built from 15 residues. CDR3 protein: CASRRLALGNEKLFF. For the CDR3, the DNA is TGTGCCAGCAGACGATTAGCCCTAGGGAATGAAAAACTGTTTTTT.

The chain joins TRBV7-9 to TRBJ2-2; D is unresolved. The CDR3 runs 16 residues. Germline CDR1 SEHNR, CDR2 FQNEAQ (reference sequence). The V and J ends lost 1 base and 1 base respectively, with 10 bases between them. The DNA of the CDR3 is TGTGCCAGCAGCTTAGGGACGACCAGGAACACCGGGGAGCTGTTTTTT. Translated: CASSLGTTRNTGELFF.

This clonotype was picked up many times. The chain carries TRBV7-2 and TRBJ2-3, with 7 bases identical to TRBD2. The germline gives CDR1 SGHTA, CDR2 FQGNSA. V trimming: 2 bases; J trimming: 1 base; junction bases outside the gene matches: 0. This CDR3 comprises 14 residues. CDR3 DNA sequence: TGTGCCAGCAGCTTAAGCGGGGGCACAGATACGCAGTATTTT. It is translated as CASSLSGGTDTQYF.

The chain uses TRBV12-3 or TRBV12-4 and TRBJ2-7; D perhaps matches TRBD2 (5 bases). Between the trimmed V and J ends, which lost 4 bases and 7 bases, there was a span of 17 bases. This CDR3 has 14 residues. This CDR3 reads CASSSGKSSREQYF. The CDR3 nucleotides are TGTGCCAGCAGTTCCGGGAAGAGCTCGAGGGAGCAGTACTTC.

This clonotype turned up a few times. The chain carries TRBV12-3 or TRBV12-4 and TRBJ2-1, with 7 bases matching TRBD1. Losses at the gene ends were 5 bases for V and 12 bases for J; bases not matched to a gene: 7. CDR3 length: 12 residues. CDR3 region: CASSPQGYAQFF. Here the CDR3 DNA reads TGTGCCAGCAGTCCACAGGGGTACGCGCAGTTCTTC.

This clonotype was counted between two and nine times. The chain has TRBV20-1 and TRBJ2-3; D might be TRBD2 (6 bases). V lost 5 bases to trimming and J lost 3 bases, with 21 bases between them. This CDR3 region has 16 residues. Germline V gene lookup returns CDR1 DFQATT and CDR2 SNEGSKA (reference sequence). The CDR3 reads CSAPRLLSGLTDTQYF. The CDR3 DNA follows: TGCAGTGCTCCCAGGTTGCTTAGCGGACTTACAGATACGCAGTATTTT.

The chain couples TRBV12-3 or TRBV12-4 to TRBJ1-2, with 7 bases lining up with TRBD1. V dropped 5 bases and J dropped 4; count of bases not matched to a gene: 7. The CDR3 sequence is 14 residues long. CDR3 region: CASSAPGQPYGYTF. In DNA, the CDR3 is TGTGCCAGCAGTGCCCCGGGACAGCCCTATGGCTACACCTTC.

This clonotype was seen more than once but under ten times. This sequence joins TRBV3-1 and TRBJ2-6; the D is unclear. This CDR3 is 13 amino acids long. Trimming shortened V by 0 bases and J by 12 bases, and 9 bases separated the two germline ends. Per germline, CDR1 LGHDT and CDR2 YNNKEL (reference sequence). The CDR3 DNA follows: TGTGCCAGCAGCCAAGAGGGAAACCCCGTCCTGACTTTC. This translates into CASSQEGNPVLTF.

The rearrangement links TRBV12-3 or TRBV12-4 to TRBJ2-2, with a tentative D call TRBD2 (5 bases). CDR3 length equals 13 residues. V was cut by 3 bases and J by 6 bases, with 8 bases left in between. In DNA, the CDR3 is TGTGCCAGCAGTTTCGGGGTGGCCGGGGAGCTGTTTTTT. Translation: CASSFGVAGELFF.

The chain recombines TRBV7-9 with TRBJ2-5; D is perhaps TRBD2 (5 bases). This CDR3 comprises 12 residues. Germline V gene lookup returns CDR1 SEHNR and CDR2 FQNEAQ (reference sequence). Trimming took 7 bases from V and 7 from J, leaving 13 bases between them. CDR3 nucleotides: TGTGCCAGCACCCGGACTCAACGGACCCAGTACTTC. This gives the protein CASTRTQRTQYF.

The chain has TRBV5-4 and TRBJ1-2, with D possibly being TRBD1 (5 bases). CDR3 size: 19 residues. Germline assignment: CDR1 SGHNT and CDR2 YYREEE (reference sequence). Trimming shortened V by 0 bases and J by 0 bases, and 21 bases separated the two germline ends. CDR3: CASSLVVIGTVSTNYGYTF. In nucleotides, the CDR3 is TGTGCCAGCAGCTTGGTGGTTATCGGGACGGTCTCTACTAACTATGGCTACACCTTC.

This chain connects TRBV2 to TRBJ1-1; D ambiguous. This CDR3 has 14 amino acids. V lost 10 bases, J lost 1 base, and 16 bases lay in between. The germline CDR1 and CDR2 sequences are SNHLY and FYNNEI. CDR3 protein: CAILDRNSNTEAFF. The CDR3, as DNA: TGTGCCATCCTCGACCGCAATTCGAACACTGAAGCTTTCTTT. The full variable domain, in which reference TRBV2 and TRBJ1-1 provide the parts outside the CDR3, is EPEVTQTPSHQVTQMGQEVILRCVPISNHLYFYWYRQILGQKVEFLVSFYNNEISEKSEIFDDQFSVERPDGSNFTLKIRSTKLEDSAMYFCAILDRNSNTEAFFGQGTRLTVV.